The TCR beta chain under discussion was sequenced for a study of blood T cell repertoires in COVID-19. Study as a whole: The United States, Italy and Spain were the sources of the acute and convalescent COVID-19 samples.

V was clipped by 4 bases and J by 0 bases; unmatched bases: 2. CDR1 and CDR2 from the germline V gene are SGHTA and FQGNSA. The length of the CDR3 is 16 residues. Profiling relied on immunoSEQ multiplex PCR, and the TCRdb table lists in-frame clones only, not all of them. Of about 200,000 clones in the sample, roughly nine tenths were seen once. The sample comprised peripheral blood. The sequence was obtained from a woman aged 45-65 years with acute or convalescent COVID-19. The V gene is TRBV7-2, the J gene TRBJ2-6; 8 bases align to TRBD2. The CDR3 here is CASSSGGLSGANVLTF. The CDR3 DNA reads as TGTGCCAGCAGCTCGGGGGGGCTCTCTGGGGCCAACGTCCTGACTTTC. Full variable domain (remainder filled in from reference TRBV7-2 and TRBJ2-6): GAGVSQSPSNKVTEKGKDVELRCDPISGHTALYWYRQSLGQGLEFLIYFQGNSAPDKSGLPSDRFSAERTGGSVSTLTIQRTQQEDSAVYLCASSSGGLSGANVLTFGAGSRLTVL.